This TCR beta chain originates from a study of shared T cell receptors in the human thymus. Only one count was recorded for this clone. This CDR3 has 16 amino acids. With V trimmed by 4 bases and J by 6 bases, 13 bases remained unmatched. Germline CDR1 and CDR2: SGHRS and YFSETQ. Assay used: immunoSEQ multiplex PCR; TCRdb lists only in-frame clones, some missing. Among about 660,000 clones listed, approximately 87% were seen once. The same sample was also studied in work on human thymus T cells. That study reports: Resections were taken during corrective heart surgery, and the thymus tissue came from these.

This chain connects TRBV5-1 to TRBJ2-7, with 10 bases aligning to TRBD1. The TCR sequence derives from a boy under two years old with a congenital heart defect. Sequenced: thymocytes. The DNA for the CDR3 is TGCGCCAGCAGCCCAGAGGCTGGGACAGGGGTCCCCGAGCAGTACTTC. Translated, it gives CASSPEAGTGVPEQYF.